Each of the 24 T cell receptor beta chains below was sequenced from the same sample in a study of blood T cells in healthy people across ages. PCR was performed a second time for roughly 7 to 11 cycles using a sample-barcoded 5' primer and a J-beta primer mix. In TCRdb, the 5' RACE reads were re-called with MiXCR into one record per CDR3 protein. The table has fewer than 2,000,000 distinct CDR3 sequences, more than 35% seen once. The material sequenced was blood. These receptors came from a human donor in good health.

The table lists this clonotype with a few counts. V is TRBV27 and J is TRBJ1-6; D not certain. Trimming cost V 4 bases and J 7 bases, with 11 bases left between them. The germline CDR1 and CDR2 sequences are MNHEY and SMNVEV (reference sequence). This CDR3 comprises 14 residues. In DNA form, the CDR3 reads TGTGCCAGCAGTTCGATCGGCTCGAATTCACCCCTCCACTTT. Residues: CASSSIGSNSPLHF.

V is TRBV5-1 and J is TRBJ2-3, with 14 bases lining up with TRBD2. Germline trimming cut 4 bases from V and 0 bases from J; bases unmatched to any gene: 7. Germline values: CDR1 SGHRS, CDR2 YFSETQ. The CDR3 sequence is 18 residues long. For the CDR3, the DNA is TGCGCCAGCAGCCATGGGACTAGCGGGGGAGCTAGCACAGATACGCAGTATTTT. It encodes CASSHGTSGGASTDTQYF.

V gene TRBV4-1 combines with J gene TRBJ2-5; 10 bases map to TRBD2. The CDR3 loop spans 15 amino acids. Losses at the gene ends were 0 bases for V and 9 bases for J; bases not matched to a gene: 7. Germline V lookup: CDR1 MGHRA, CDR2 YSYEKL. The CDR3 loop reads CASSQDRSGGDAQYF. As DNA, the CDR3 is TGCGCCAGCAGCCAAGATCGGAGCGGGGGGGACGCCCAGTACTTC.

The chain has TRBV5-5 and TRBJ2-1; 7 bases map to TRBD1. Per the germline V gene, CDR1 is SGHKS and CDR2 is YYEKEE (reference sequence). The J segment lost 0 bases and the V segment lost 1 base, leaving 16 bases of the junction unmatched. CDR3 length equals 20 residues. The CDR3 loop is CASSLSTGTVAPISYNEQFF. The CDR3 region has the DNA TGTGCCAGCAGCTTGTCCACCGGGACAGTGGCGCCCATCTCCTACAATGAGCAGTTCTTC. Full variable domain (missing parts from reference TRBV5-5 and TRBJ2-1): DAGVTQSPTHLIKTRGQQVTLRCSPISGHKSVSWYQQVLGQGPQFIFQYYEKEERGRGNFPDRFSARQFPNYSSELNVNALLLGDSALYLCASSLSTGTVAPISYNEQFFGPGTRLTVL.

V gene TRBV30 combines with J gene TRBJ2-5, with TRBD2 matching over 8 bases. The germline CDR1 and CDR2 sequences are GTSNPN and SVGIG (reference sequence). Germline trimming cut 0 bases from V and 3 bases from J; bases unmatched to any gene: 3. The CDR3 covers 14 residues. The CDR3 protein is CAWSVPGGEETQYF. CDR3 in DNA: TGTGCCTGGAGTGTACCCGGGGGGGAAGAGACCCAGTACTTC.

This rearrangement joins TRBV6-2 or TRBV6-3 to TRBJ2-7; the D call may be TRBD1 or TRBD2 (6 bases each). The CDR3 totals 14 residues. The germline V gene encodes CDR1 MNHEY and CDR2 SVGEGT. Trimming removed 6 bases at V and 2 bases at J, with 14 bases between. This chain's CDR3 is CASRNRDSTYEQYF. CDR3 nucleotides: TGTGCCAGCAGGAACAGGGACTCCACCTACGAGCAGTACTTC.

Only a few counts were recorded for this clonotype. The chain uses TRBV27 and TRBJ1-2, with D possibly being TRBD1 (6 bases). This CDR3 is 13 amino acids long. Germline CDR1 and CDR2: MNHEY and SMNVEV (reference sequence). V was shortened by 5 bases and J by 7 bases, with 14 bases between the two germline ends. The DNA for the CDR3 is TGTGCCAGCAGTCCACAGGGTAGAAGTGGCTACACCTTC. Protein: CASSPQGRSGYTF.

The chain uses TRBV6-6 and TRBJ2-7, with 11 bases fitting TRBD2. Germline CDR1 reads MNHNY; CDR2 reads SVGAGI (reference sequence). Trimming removed 7 bases from V and 2 bases from J; junction bases left unmatched: 4. The CDR3 is 14 residues long. CDR3: CASNLLAGAYEQYF. The CDR3 DNA is TGTGCCAGCAATTTACTAGCGGGGGCCTACGAGCAGTACTTC.

The chain joins TRBV2 to TRBJ2-5; 7 nucleotides line up with TRBD2. This CDR3 has 13 amino acids. CDR1 SNHLY and CDR2 FYNNEI come from the germline V gene. Trimming cost V 3 bases and J 7 bases; bases outside gene matches: 5. The CDR3 sequence is CASSDTREGTQYF. CDR3 bases: TGTGCCAGCAGTGATACTAGGGAGGGGACCCAGTACTTC.

Details on this clonotype: This may arise from a read error, as a much more abundant clone is one base away. This sequence joins TRBV29-1 and TRBJ2-5, with no clear D. The CDR3 is 12 amino acids. The germline gives CDR1 SQVTM, CDR2 ANQGSEA. The CDR3 DNA follows: TGCAGCGTTCGGACGGACCAAGAGACCCGGTACTTC. Protein: CSVRTDQETRYF.

The V gene is TRBV12-3 or TRBV12-4, the J gene TRBJ2-2; D remains ambiguous. V gave up 1 base and J gave up 6 bases, with 6 bases separating them. The CDR3 is 13 amino acids. CDR3 nucleotide sequence: TGTGCCAGCAGTTTAGGGATCTCCGGGGAGCTGTTTTTT. Encoded protein: CASSLGISGELFF.

This chain links TRBV14 with TRBJ1-2, with unresolved D. The V end was cut by 4 bases, the J end by 5 bases, with 14 bases between. The germline CDR1 and CDR2 sequences are SGHDN and FVKESK. The length of the CDR3 is 14 residues. The CDR3 here is CASSRERFNYGYTF. For the CDR3, the DNA is TGTGCCAGCAGCCGAGAACGATTTAATTATGGCTACACCTTC.

The V and J genes are TRBV18 and TRBJ2-1; 9 bases line up with TRBD1. The J call is in doubt because the DNA end fits TRBJ2-7 better. The CDR3 loop spans 17 amino acids. Germline CDR1 and CDR2: KGHSH and LQKENI. The CDR3 region is CASSRFKTGTGIDEQYF. The CDR3 DNA reads TGTGCCAGCTCACGATTTAAAACCGGGACAGGGATCGACGAGCAGTACTTC.

The V and J genes are TRBV7-9 and TRBJ2-1; D is unresolved. The ends were cut back, 5 bases at V and 9 bases at J, with 8 bases in the middle. Germline assignment: CDR1 SEHNR and CDR2 FQNEAQ (reference sequence). The length of the CDR3 is 11 residues. This CDR3 is CASSRQTEQFF. The CDR3 region has the DNA TGTGCCAGCAGCCGGCAGACTGAGCAGTTCTTC.

This chain links TRBV4-3 with TRBJ2-1; 10 bases match TRBD1. The J call is in doubt because the DNA end fits TRBJ2-7 better. Germline V gives CDR1 LGHNA, CDR2 YSLEER. The CDR3 contains 17 residues. Here the CDR3 DNA reads TGCGCCAGCGGCCTTTCGTTGCGGAATGGACAGGGGGACGAGCAGTACTTC. This codes for CASGLSLRNGQGDEQYF.

The chain has TRBV5-1 and TRBJ1-6; D might be TRBD1 (6 bases). This CDR3 has 15 amino acids. The germline V gene encodes CDR1 SGHRS and CDR2 YFSETQ. The V and J ends lost 3 bases and 8 bases respectively, with 15 bases between them. CDR3 in DNA: TGCGCCAGCAGCTGGGGTGGGGGCGAGGATTCACCCCTCCACTTT. Residues: CASSWGGGEDSPLHF.

The chain's CDR3 is CASSIQTTGGSTYGYTF. CDR3 bases: TGTGCCAGTAGTATCCAAACGACAGGGGGCTCGACGTATGGCTACACCTTC. This chain connects TRBV19 to TRBJ1-2, with 10 nucleotides matching TRBD1. Unmatched junction bases numbered 12, after V lost 3 bases and J lost 5 bases. Germline assignment: CDR1 LNHDA and CDR2 SQIVND (reference sequence). This CDR3 contains 17 residues.

This chain connects TRBV9 to TRBJ1-1; D is perhaps TRBD1 (5 bases). Trimming took 2 bases from V and 5 from J, leaving 19 bases between them. This CDR3 region has 16 residues. Germline V lookup: CDR1 SGDLS, CDR2 YYNGEE. As DNA, the CDR3 is TGTGCCAGCAGCGTCTCTCCTGCGGGACTTGGGACTGAAGCTTTCTTT. Translation gives CASSVSPAGLGTEAFF.

The sample holds many counts of this clonotype. The V and J genes are TRBV24-1 and TRBJ2-3; 11 positions agree with TRBD2. Germline V gene lookup returns CDR1 KGHDR and CDR2 SFDVKD. The J segment lost 1 base and the V segment lost 1 base, leaving 6 bases of the junction unmatched. The CDR3 is 18 amino acids. The CDR3 protein is CATSDFQTLAGGTDTQYF. CDR3 coding DNA: TGTGCCACCAGTGATTTCCAGACACTAGCGGGGGGCACAGATACGCAGTATTTT.

This chain joins TRBV7-9 and TRBJ2-4; D might be TRBD1 (5 bases). V gave up 4 bases and J gave up 13 bases, with 14 bases separating them. The CDR3 is made up of 12 amino acids. CDR1 SEHNR and CDR2 FQNEAQ come from the germline V gene (reference sequence). The CDR3 protein is CASSSRQQEQYF. The CDR3 DNA reads as TGTGCCAGCAGCTCCCGACAGCAGGAGCAGTACTTC.

This chain links TRBV7-9 with TRBJ1-2; 7 bases align to TRBD1. J lost 4 bases, V lost 1 base, and 9 bases had no gene match. The CDR3 covers 16 residues. CDR1 is SEHNR and CDR2 is FQNEAQ in the germline V gene (reference sequence). The CDR3 loop reads CASSLGRDRGSYGYTF. As DNA, the CDR3 is TGTGCCAGCAGCTTAGGGAGGGACAGAGGATCCTATGGCTACACCTTC. The full variable domain, completed using reference TRBV7-9 and TRBJ1-2, is DTGVSQNPRHKITKRGQNVTFRCDPISEHNRLYWYRQTLGQGPEFLTYFQNEAQLEKSRLLSDRFSAERPKGSFSTLEIQRTEQGDSAMYLCASSLGRDRGSYGYTFGSGTRLTVV.

This clonotype was detected only a few times. This chain links TRBV4-2 with TRBJ1-4; D is undetermined. The CDR3 extends over 15 amino acids. Between the trimmed V and J ends, which lost 4 bases and 0 bases, there was a span of 9 bases. Germline CDR1 reads LGHNA; CDR2 reads YNFKEQ. CDR3 nucleotides: TGTGCCAGCAGCCGTGGGATCTCAACTAATGAAAAACTGTTTTTT. This codes for CASSRGISTNEKLFF.

The chain carries TRBV7-2 and TRBJ2-4, with D possibly matching TRBD2 (5 bases). CDR1 and CDR2 (germline): SGHTA, FQGNSA. Trimming took 5 bases from V and 8 from J, leaving 22 bases between them. This CDR3 is built from 16 residues. The chain's CDR3 is CASSLPWSLSRDIQYF. The CDR3 nucleotides read TGTGCCAGCAGCCTCCCCTGGTCCCTATCGAGGGACATTCAGTACTTC.

This clonotype has more than one count but fewer than ten. This may stem from a read error, because a much larger clone lies one nucleotide away. The chain is built from TRBV5-1 and TRBJ2-7; the match to TRBD1 covers 10 bases. The V gene's germline CDR1 is SGHRS and CDR2 YFSETQ. V lost 4 bases to trimming and J lost 5 bases; unmatched junction nucleotides: 6. The CDR3 runs 14 residues. CDR3 sequence (DNA): TGCGCCAGCAGCCAAGGGACAGGGGTCCACGAGCAGTACTTC. It is translated as CASSQGTGVHEQYF.